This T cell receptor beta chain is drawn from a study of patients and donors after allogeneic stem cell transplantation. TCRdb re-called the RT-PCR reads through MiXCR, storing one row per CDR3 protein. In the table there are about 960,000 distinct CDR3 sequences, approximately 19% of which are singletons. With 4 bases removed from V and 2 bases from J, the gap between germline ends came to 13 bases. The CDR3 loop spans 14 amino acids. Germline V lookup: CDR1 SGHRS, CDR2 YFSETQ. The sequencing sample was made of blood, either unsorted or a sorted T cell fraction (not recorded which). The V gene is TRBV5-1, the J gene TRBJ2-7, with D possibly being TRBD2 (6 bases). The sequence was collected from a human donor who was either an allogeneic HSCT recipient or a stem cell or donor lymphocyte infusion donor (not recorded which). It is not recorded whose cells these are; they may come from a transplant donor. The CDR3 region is CASSQGGKTYEQYF. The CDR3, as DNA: TGCGCCAGCAGCCAAGGAGGGAAAACCTACGAGCAGTACTTC.